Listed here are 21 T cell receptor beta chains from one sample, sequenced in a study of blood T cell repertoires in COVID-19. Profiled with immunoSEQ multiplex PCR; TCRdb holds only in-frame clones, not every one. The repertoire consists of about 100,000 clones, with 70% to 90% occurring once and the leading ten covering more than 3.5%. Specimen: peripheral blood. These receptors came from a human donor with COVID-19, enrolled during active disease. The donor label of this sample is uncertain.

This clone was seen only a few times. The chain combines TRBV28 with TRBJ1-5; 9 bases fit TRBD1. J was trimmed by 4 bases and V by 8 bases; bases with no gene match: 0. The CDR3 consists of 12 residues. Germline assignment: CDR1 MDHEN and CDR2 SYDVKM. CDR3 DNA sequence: TGTGCCAGCGACAGGGGGAATCAGCCCCAGCATTTT. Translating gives CASDRGNQPQHF.

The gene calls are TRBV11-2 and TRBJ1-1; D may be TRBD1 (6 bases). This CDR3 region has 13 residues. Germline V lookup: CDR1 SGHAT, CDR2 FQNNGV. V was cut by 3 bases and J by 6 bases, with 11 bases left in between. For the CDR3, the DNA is TGTGCCAGCAGCTTCGAGGGGGTCGCTGAAGCTTTCTTT. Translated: CASSFEGVAEAFF.

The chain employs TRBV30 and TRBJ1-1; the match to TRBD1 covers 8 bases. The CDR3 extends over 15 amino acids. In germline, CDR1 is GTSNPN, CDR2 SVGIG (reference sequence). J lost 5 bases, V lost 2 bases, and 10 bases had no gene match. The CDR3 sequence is CAWSPWQGAGTEAFF. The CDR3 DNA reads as TGTGCCTGGAGTCCCTGGCAGGGGGCGGGAACTGAAGCTTTCTTT.

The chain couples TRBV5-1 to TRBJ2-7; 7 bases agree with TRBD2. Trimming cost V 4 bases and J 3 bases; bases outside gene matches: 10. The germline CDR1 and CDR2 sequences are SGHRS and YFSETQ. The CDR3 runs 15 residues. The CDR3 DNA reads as TGCGCCAGCAGCGACCAGTCGGGCGGGGGCTACGAGCAGTACTTC. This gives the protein CASSDQSGGGYEQYF.

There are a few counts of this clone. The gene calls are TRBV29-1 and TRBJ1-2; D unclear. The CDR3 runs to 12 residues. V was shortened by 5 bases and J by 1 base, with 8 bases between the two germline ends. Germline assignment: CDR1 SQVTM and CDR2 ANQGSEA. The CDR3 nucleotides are TGCAGCGTTCGACCGGGTAACTATGGCTACACCTTC. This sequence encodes CSVRPGNYGYTF.

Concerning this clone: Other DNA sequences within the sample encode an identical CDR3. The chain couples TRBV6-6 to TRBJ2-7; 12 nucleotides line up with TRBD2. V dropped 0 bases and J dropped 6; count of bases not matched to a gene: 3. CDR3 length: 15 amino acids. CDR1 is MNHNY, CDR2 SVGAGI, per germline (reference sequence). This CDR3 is CASSYSTSGGLEQYF. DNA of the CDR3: TGTGCCAGCAGTTACTCGACTAGCGGGGGACTCGAGCAGTACTTC.

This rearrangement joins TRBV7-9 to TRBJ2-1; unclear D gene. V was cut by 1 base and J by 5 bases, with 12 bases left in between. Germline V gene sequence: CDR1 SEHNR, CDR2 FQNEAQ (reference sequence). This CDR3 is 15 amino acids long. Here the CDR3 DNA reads TGTGCCAGCAGCTTAGTAGACACAGTTAACAATGAGCAGTTCTTC. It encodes CASSLVDTVNNEQFF.

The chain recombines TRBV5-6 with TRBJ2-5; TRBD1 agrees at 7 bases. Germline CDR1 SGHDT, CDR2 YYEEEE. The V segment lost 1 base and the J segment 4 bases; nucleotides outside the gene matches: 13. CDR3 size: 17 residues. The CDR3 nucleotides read TGTGCCAGCAGCTTGTTCGCCGGGACAGAGGTAGTAGAGACCCAGTACTTC. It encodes CASSLFAGTEVVETQYF.

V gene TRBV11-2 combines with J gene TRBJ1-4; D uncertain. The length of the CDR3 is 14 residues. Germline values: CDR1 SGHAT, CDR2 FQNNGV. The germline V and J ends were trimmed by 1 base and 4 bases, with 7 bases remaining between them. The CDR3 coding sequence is TGTGCCAGCAGCTTAGGGGCAGTTAATGAAAAACTGTTTTTT. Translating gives CASSLGAVNEKLFF.

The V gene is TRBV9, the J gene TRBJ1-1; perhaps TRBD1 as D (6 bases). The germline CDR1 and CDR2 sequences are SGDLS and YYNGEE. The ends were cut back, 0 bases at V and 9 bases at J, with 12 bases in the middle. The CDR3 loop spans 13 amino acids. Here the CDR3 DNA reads TGTGCCAGCAGCGTAGGGGGCCAGGGGCAAGCTTTCTTT. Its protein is CASSVGGQGQAFF.

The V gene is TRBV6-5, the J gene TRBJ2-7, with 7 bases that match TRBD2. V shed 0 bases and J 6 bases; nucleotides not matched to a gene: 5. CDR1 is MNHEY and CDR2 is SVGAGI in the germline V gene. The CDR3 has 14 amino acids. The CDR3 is CASSYSRQRGEQYF. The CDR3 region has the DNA TGTGCCAGCAGTTACTCTCGGCAGCGGGGCGAGCAGTACTTC.

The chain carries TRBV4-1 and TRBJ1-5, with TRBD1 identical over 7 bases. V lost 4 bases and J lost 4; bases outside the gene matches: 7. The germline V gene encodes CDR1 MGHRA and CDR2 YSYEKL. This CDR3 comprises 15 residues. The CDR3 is CASSPGTAINQPQHF. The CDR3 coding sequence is TGCGCCAGCAGCCCCGGGACAGCCATAAATCAGCCCCAGCATTTT.

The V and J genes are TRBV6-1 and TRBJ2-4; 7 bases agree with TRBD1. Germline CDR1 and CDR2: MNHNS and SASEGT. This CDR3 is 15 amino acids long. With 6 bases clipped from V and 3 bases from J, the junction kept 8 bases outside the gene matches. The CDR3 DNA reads TGTGCCAGCAGCCGAGGGGGCGCGGGCAAAAACATTCAGTACTTC. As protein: CASSRGGAGKNIQYF.

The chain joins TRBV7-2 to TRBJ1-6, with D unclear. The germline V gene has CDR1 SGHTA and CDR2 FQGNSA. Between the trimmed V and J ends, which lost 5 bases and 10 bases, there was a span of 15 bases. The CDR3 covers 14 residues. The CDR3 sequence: CASSLEWGGSPLHF. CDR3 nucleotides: TGTGCCAGCAGCCTGGAGTGGGGAGGGTCACCCCTCCACTTT.

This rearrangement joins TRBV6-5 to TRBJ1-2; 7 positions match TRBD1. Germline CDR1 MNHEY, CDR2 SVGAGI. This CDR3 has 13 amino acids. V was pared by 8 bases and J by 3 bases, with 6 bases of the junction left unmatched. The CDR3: CASRDSLDYGYTF. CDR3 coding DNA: TGTGCCAGCCGGGACAGCCTGGACTATGGCTACACCTTC.

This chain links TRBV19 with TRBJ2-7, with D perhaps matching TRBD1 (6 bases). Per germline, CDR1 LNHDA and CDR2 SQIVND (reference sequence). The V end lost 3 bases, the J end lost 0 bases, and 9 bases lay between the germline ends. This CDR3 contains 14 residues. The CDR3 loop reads CASSIGTHSYEQYF. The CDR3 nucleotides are TGTGCCAGTAGTATCGGGACACACTCCTACGAGCAGTACTTC.

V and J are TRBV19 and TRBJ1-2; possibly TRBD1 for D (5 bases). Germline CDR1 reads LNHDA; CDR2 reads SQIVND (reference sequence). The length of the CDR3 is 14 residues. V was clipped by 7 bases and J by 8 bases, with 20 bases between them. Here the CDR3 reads CASTAGPRARGYTF. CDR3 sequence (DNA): TGTGCCAGTACCGCAGGTCCCAGGGCGAGGGGCTACACCTTC.

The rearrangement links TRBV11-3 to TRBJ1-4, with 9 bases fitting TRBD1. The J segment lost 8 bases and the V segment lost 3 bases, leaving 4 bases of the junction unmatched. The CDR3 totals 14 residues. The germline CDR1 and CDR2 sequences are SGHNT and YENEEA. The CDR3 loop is CASSFRQGGEKLFF. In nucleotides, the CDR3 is TGTGCCAGCAGCTTCAGACAGGGGGGAGAAAAACTGTTTTTT. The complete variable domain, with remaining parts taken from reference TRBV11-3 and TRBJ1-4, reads EAGVVQSPRYKIIEKKQPVAFWCNPISGHNTLYWYLQNLGQGPELLIRYENEEAVDDSQLPKDRFSAERLKGVDSTLKIQPAELGDSAVYLCASSFRQGGEKLFFGSGTQLSVL.

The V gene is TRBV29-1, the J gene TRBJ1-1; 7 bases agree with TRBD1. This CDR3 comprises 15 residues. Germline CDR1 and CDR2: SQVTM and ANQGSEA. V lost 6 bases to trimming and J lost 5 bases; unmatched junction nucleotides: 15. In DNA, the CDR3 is TGCAGCGTCCCCAGACAGGGCCGGTGGGGAACTGAAGCTTTCTTT. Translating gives CSVPRQGRWGTEAFF. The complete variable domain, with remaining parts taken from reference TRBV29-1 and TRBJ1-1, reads SAVISQKPSRDICQRGTSLTIQCQVDSQVTMMFWYRQQPGQSLTLIATANQGSEATYESGFVIDKFPISRPNLTFSTLTVSNMSPEDSSIYLCSVPRQGRWGTEAFFGQGTRLTVV.

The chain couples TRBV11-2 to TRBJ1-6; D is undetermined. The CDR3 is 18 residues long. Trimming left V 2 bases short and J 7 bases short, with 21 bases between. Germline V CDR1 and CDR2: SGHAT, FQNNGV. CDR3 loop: CASSLWFDRSVPNSPLHF. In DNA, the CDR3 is TGTGCCAGCAGCTTATGGTTCGATCGGAGCGTGCCCAATTCACCCCTCCACTTT. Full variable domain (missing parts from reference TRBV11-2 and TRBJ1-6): EAGVAQSPRYKIIEKRQSVAFWCNPISGHATLYWYQQILGQGPKLLIQFQNNGVVDDSQLPKDRFSAERLKGVDSTLKIQPAKLEDSAVYLCASSLWFDRSVPNSPLHFGNGTRLTVT.

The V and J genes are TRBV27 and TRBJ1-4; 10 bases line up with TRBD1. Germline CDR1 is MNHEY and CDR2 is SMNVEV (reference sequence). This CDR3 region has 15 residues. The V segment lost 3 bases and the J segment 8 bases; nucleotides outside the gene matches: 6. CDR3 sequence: CASSLRGTGAEKLFF. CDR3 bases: TGTGCCAGCAGTTTGAGGGGGACAGGGGCCGAAAAACTGTTTTTT.